The clone carrying this T cell receptor (beta chain) has just a few counts. What it binds is unknown. Primers included in the PCR were 60 Vbeta and 13 Jbeta primers. Libraries were prepared by immunoSEQ multiplex PCR; TCRdb keeps only in-frame clonotypes and omits some of them. The sample yields 65,000 to 90,000 clones, around three quarters seen once. This specimen belongs to a study of cytomegalovirus exposure and HLA in healthy donors. The germline V gene has CDR1 SEHNR and CDR2 FQNEAQ (reference sequence). V dropped 4 bases and J dropped 5; count of bases not matched to a gene: 6. CDR3 length: 14 residues. General study findings and limits: The authors enumerated 150 to 200 TCR beta chains as linked to cytomegalovirus. Segments of the TCR beta V type were, in most cases, productive about 90% or about 30% of the time in an earlier analysis.

The chain links TRBV7-9 to TRBJ2-7, with 9 positions matching TRBD1. This TCR came from a man aged 25-45 years in good health and CMV-seronegative. The sequencing input was PBMCs. The DNA of the CDR3 is TGTGCCAGCAGCTCCGCCTGGACAGGGGACGAGCAGTACTTC. It is translated as CASSSAWTGDEQYF.